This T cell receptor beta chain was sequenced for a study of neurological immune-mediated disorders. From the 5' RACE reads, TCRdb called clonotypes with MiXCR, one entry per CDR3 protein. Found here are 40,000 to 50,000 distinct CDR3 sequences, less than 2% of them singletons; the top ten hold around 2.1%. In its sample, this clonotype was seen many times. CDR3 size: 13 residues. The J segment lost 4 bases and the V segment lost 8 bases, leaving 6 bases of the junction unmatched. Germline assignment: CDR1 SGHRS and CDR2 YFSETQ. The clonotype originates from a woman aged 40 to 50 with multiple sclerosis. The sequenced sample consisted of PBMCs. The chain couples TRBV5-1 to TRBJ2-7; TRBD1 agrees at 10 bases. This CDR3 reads CASGTGVAYEQYF. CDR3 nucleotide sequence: TGCGCCAGTGGGACAGGGGTGGCGTACGAGCAGTACTTC.